These 6 T cell receptor beta chains share one sample of origin, sequenced in a study of blood T cell repertoires in COVID-19. TCRdb's copy holds only in-frame clones and misses some; the assay was immunoSEQ multiplex PCR. The sample records fewer than 250,000 clones, around 80% being singletons. The sequenced sample was peripheral blood. The receptors shown here come from a woman at least 80 years old with COVID-19, enrolled during active disease.

The gene calls are TRBV6-5 and TRBJ1-1; D is possibly TRBD1 (6 bases). The V and J ends lost 7 bases and 4 bases respectively, with 13 bases between them. CDR3 size: 13 residues. Per germline, CDR1 MNHEY and CDR2 SVGAGI. The CDR3, as DNA: TGTGCCAGCATGGGGGACAAGCGCACTGAAGCTTTCTTT. This gives the protein CASMGDKRTEAFF.

This chain uses TRBV22-1 with TRBJ2-7; the table's TRBD2 call for D was not verified on the DNA. TRBV22-1 is flagged as a pseudogene. The CDR3 extends over 15 amino acids. The CDR3 region has the DNA TGTCCTGGGAGCGCCATAGAGAGGAGCTCCTACGAGCAGTACGTC. It yields the protein CPGSAIERSSYEQYV.

The genes are TRBV18 and TRBJ1-1; D call uncertain. The CDR3 length is 15 residues. Germline loops: CDR1 KGHSH, CDR2 LQKENI. V dropped 5 bases and J dropped 4 bases, with 17 bases sitting between them. The CDR3 bases are TGTGCCAGCTCAGGTCGGGCTGTGGGGAGCACTGAAGCTTTCTTT. Translating it yields CASSGRAVGSTEAFF.

This clone came up once. The rearrangement uses TRBV7-2 and TRBJ2-2; TRBD2 is a possible D gene (6 bases). The CDR3 runs to 15 residues. V was shortened by 7 bases and J by 0 bases, with 12 bases between the two germline ends. Looked up from germline, CDR1 is SGHTA and CDR2 is FQGNSA. CDR3 DNA sequence: TGTGCCAGCACCGAAGGGACTGCGAACACCGGGGAGCTGTTTTTT. It codes for CASTEGTANTGELFF.

The chain links TRBV12-3 or TRBV12-4 to TRBJ1-6, with a tentative D call TRBD1 (5 bases). Trimming removed 7 bases from V and 11 bases from J, with 15 bases in between. This CDR3 has 13 residues. This chain's CDR3 is CASNLRASAPLHF. CDR3 in DNA: TGTGCCAGCAACCTCAGGGCCTCGGCACCCCTCCACTTT.

The chain combines TRBV7-2 with TRBJ1-1; 9 bases agree with TRBD1. This CDR3 spans 16 amino acids. Unmatched junction bases numbered 15, after V lost 7 bases and J lost 6 bases. Germline assignment: CDR1 SGHTA and CDR2 FQGNSA. CDR3 DNA: TGTGCCAGCAAGACAGGGGGGAGGTGGGCTACGTCTGAAGCTTTCTTT. Its translation is CASKTGGRWATSEAFF.